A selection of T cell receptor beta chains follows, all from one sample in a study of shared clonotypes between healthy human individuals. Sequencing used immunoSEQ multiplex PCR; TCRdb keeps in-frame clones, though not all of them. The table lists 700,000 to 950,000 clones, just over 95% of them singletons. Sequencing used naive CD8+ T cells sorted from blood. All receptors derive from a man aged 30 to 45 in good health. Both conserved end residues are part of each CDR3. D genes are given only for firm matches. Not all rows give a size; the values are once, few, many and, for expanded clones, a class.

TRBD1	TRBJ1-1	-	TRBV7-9	TGTGCCAGCAGTTTACCGCCAGGGGGCGCGAGGGACACTGAAGCTTTCTTT	CASSLPPGGARDTEAFF
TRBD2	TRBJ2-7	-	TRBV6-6	TGTGCCAGCAGTAACAGCGGGAGCTCCTACGAGCAGTACTTC	CASSNSGSSYEQYF
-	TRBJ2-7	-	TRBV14	TGTGCCAGCAGCGATAGCTACGGGGAGCCGGTTAACGAGCAGTACTTC	CASSDSYGEPVNEQYF
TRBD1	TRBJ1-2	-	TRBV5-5	TGTGCCAGCAGTTTAGGGGGCGGTGGCTACACCTTC	CASSLGGGGYTF
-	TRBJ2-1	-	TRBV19	TGTGCCAGTAGTAATTCCTTTTACAATGAGCAGTTCTTC	CASSNSFYNEQFF
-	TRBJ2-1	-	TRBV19	TGTGCCAGTAGTATCGGAGGGTCTACCTACAATGAGCAGTTCTTC	CASSIGGSTYNEQFF
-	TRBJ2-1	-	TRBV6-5	TGTGCCAGCAGTTACTCGGCCAGCTACAATGAGCAGTTCTTC	CASSYSASYNEQFF
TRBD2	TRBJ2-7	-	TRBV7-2	TGTGCCAGCAGTGGAAAGTGGACTAGCGTCGAGCAGTACTTC	CASSGKWTSVEQYF
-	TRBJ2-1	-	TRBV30	TGTGCCTGGAGTGTCAACTTTGATGAGCAGTTCTTC	CAWSVNFDEQFF
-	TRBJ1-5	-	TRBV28	TGTGCCAGCAGTCCCTCGGCCTTCCAGCCCCAGCATTTT	CASSPSAFQPQHF
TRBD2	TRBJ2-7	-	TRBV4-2	TGTGCCAGCAGCCAAGAACGACGGACTAGCTCCTACGAGCAGTACTTC	CASSQERRTSSYEQYF
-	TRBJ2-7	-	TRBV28	TGTGCCAGCAGTTTATTAGCCTACGAGCAGTACTTC	CASSLLAYEQYF
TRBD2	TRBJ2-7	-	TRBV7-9	TGTGCCAGCAGCCCCGGGGGGGGGTACTTCAACGAGCAGTACTTC	CASSPGGGYFNEQYF
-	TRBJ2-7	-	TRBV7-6	TGTGCCAGCAGCCTCCTGGGACTCGAAGAGTACGAGCAGTACTTC	CASSLLGLEEYEQYF
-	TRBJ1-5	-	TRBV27	TGTGCCAGCAGTTTGGGAGGCGCGGGTCAGCCCCAGCATTTT	CASSLGGAGQPQHF
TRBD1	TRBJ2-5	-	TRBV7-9	TGTGCCAGCAGCTCAGACAGGGACCAAGAGACCCAGTACTTC	CASSSDRDQETQYF
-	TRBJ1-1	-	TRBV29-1	TGCAGCGTAGAAACAGGGCTCCCGAACACTGAAGCTTTCTTT	CSVETGLPNTEAFF
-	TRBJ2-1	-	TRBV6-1	TGTGCCAGCAGTGACCGGGGGGCCGGGAATGAGCAGTTCTTC	CASSDRGAGNEQFF
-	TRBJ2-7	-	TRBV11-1	TGTGCCAGCAGCTACAGGGATCTCGAGCAGTACTTC	CASSYRDLEQYF
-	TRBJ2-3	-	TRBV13	TGTGCCAGCAGCTTATCGTTGGCGGTCCACACAGATACGCAGTATTTT	CASSLSLAVHTDTQYF
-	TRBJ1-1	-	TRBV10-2	TGCGCCACCAGACAGGCCTTCAGCAGTGAGGCTTTCTTT	CATRQAFSSEAFF
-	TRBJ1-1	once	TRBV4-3	TGCGCCAGCAGCCAAGACACAGGGCAGGCTGAAGCTTTCTTT	CASSQDTGQAEAFF